The present T cell receptor (beta chain) was sequenced within a study of neurological immune-mediated disorders. At least ten counts were recorded for this clonotype. Its cognate antigen is unknown. Study observations and caveats: Patients with HTLV-1-associated myelopathy had the highest level of TCR clonal expansion, whereas patients with multiple sclerosis had the lowest level, falling beneath the level found in healthy controls.

The cDNA was generated through 5'RACE incorporating 10-nucleotide random UMIs. Sequencing runs each yielded over 180 million TCR-beta sequences from 15-18 subjects. A single record per CDR3 protein comes from TCRdb applying MiXCR to the 5' RACE reads. Seen here are over 45,000 distinct CDR3 sequences, 3% to 4% observed once, and the top ten hold 1.9%. V lost 1 base to trimming and J lost 7 bases, with 5 bases between them. Germline-derived CDR1 and CDR2 are SGHRS and YFSETQ. The CDR3 contains 11 residues. Input material: CD4+ T cells from blood. The sequence came from a woman in her thirties or forties with multiple sclerosis. The rearrangement uses TRBV5-1 and TRBJ1-1, with D unclear. Written as DNA, the CDR3 is TGCGCCAGCAGCTTGTCGAATGAAGCTTTCTTT. It is translated as CASSLSNEAFF.